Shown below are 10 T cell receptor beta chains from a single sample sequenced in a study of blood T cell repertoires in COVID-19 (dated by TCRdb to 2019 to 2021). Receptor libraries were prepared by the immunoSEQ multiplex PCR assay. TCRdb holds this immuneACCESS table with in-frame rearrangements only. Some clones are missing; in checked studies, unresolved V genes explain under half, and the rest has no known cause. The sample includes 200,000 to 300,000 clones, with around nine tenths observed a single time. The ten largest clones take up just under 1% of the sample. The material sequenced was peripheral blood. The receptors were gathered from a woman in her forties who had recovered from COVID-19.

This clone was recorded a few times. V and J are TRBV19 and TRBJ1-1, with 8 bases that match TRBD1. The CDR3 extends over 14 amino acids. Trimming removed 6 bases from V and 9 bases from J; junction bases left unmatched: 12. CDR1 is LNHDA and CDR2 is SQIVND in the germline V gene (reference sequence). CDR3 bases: TGTGCCAGTAGGCAAGACCTCGGACAGGGAAAAGCTTTCTTT. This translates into CASRQDLGQGKAFF.

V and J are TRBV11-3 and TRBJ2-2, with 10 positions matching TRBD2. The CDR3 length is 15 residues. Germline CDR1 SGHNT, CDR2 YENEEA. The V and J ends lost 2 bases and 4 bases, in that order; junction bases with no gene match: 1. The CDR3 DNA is TGTGCCAGCAGCTTAAGCGGGGGGGGCACCGGGGAGCTGTTTTTT. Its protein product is CASSLSGGGTGELFF.

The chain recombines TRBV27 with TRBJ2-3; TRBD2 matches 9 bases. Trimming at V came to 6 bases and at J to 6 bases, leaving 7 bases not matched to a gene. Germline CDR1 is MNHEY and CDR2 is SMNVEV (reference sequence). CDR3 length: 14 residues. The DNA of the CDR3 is TGTGCCAGCAGGCGACTAGCGGAGCGGGATACGCAGTATTTT. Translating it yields CASRRLAERDTQYF.

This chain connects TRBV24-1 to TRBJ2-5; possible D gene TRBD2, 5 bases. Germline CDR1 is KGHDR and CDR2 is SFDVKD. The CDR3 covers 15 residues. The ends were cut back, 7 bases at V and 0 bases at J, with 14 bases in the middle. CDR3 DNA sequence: TGTGCCACCAGCGGGGTGGTGAAGTACCAAGAGACCCAGTACTTC. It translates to CATSGVVKYQETQYF.

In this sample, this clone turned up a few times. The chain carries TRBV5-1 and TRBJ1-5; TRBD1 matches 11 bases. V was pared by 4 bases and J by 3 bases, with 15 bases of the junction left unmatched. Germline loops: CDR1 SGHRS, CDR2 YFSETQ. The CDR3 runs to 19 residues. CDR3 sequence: CASSPEGTGGSLTNQPQHF. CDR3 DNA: TGCGCCAGCAGCCCGGAAGGGACAGGGGGGTCGTTGACCAATCAGCCCCAGCATTTT.

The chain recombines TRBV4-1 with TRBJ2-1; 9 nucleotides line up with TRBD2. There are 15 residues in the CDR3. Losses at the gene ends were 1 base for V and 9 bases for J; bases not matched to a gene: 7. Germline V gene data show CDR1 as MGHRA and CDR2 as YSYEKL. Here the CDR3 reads CASSQGGLARGEQFF. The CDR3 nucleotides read TGCGCCAGCAGCCAAGGGGGACTAGCCCGTGGTGAGCAGTTCTTC.

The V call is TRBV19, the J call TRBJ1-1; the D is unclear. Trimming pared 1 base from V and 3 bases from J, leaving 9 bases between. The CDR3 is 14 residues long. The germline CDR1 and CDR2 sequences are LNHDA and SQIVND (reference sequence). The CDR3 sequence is CASSIAGFDTEAFF. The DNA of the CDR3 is TGTGCCAGTAGTATAGCCGGGTTCGACACTGAAGCTTTCTTT.

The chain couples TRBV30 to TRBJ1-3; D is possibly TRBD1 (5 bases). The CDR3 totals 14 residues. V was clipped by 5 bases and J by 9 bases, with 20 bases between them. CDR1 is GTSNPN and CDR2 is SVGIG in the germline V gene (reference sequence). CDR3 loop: CAWGGPGPGGTIYF. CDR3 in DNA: TGTGCCTGGGGAGGACCAGGGCCCGGGGGCACCATATATTTT.

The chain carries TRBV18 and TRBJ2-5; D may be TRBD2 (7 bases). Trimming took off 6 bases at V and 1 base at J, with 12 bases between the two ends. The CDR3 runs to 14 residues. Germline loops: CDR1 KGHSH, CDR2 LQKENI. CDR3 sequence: CASSRGAVQETQYF. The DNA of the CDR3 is TGTGCCAGCTCCCGGGGGGCGGTCCAAGAGACCCAGTACTTC.

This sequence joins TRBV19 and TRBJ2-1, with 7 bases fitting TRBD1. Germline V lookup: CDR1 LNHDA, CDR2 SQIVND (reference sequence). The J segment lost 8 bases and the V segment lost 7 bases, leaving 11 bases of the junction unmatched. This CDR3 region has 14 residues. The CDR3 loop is CASTAGGGVHEQFF. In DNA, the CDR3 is TGTGCCAGTACCGCAGGGGGTGGGGTACATGAGCAGTTCTTC.